Listed below are T cell receptor beta chains from one sample, sequenced in a study of blood T cell repertoires in COVID-19. Assay: immunoSEQ multiplex PCR; the TCRdb copy retains only in-frame clones and omits some. The data show 380,000 or so clones, around 89% seen once. Material: peripheral blood. The origin of the receptors is a middle-aged man with acute or convalescent COVID-19. Each CDR3 is given with its conserved first and last residue. D genes are given only for firm matches. A row's size may be missing; if present it is once, few, many or a size class.

NA	NA	TRBV12-5	TRBJ2-1	15	CASGLGRASYNEQFF	TGTGCTAGTGGTTTGGGGCGGGCCTCCTACAATGAGCAGTTCTTC
few	TRBD1	TRBV10-2	TRBJ1-2	15	CASSINRGQVYGYTF	TGCGCCAGCAGTATAAACAGGGGGCAGGTCTATGGCTACACCTTC
NA	TRBD1	TRBV18	TRBJ2-1	15	CASSRGTAPGDEQFF	TGTGCCAGCTCACGTGGGACAGCTCCAGGCGATGAGCAGTTCTTC
NA	NA	TRBV4-2	TRBJ2-6	16	CASSQGLLSGANVLTF	TGTGCCAGCAGCCAAGGACTGCTCTCTGGGGCCAACGTCCTGACTTTC
NA	NA	TRBV7-8	TRBJ2-7	12	CASSLGDTNQYF	TGTGCCAGCAGCTTAGGGGACACCAACCAGTACTTC
once	NA	TRBV5-1	TRBJ2-1	17	CASSLPTQVFKSDEQFF	TGCGCCAGCAGCCTACCTACACAGGTATTCAAGTCCGATGAGCAGTTCTTC
NA	TRBD2	TRBV5-1	TRBJ2-7	15	CASRPGWVAGYEQYF	TGCGCCAGCAGACCCGGGTGGGTAGCGGGCTACGAGCAGTACTTC
NA	TRBD1	TRBV25-1	TRBJ1-4	15	CASSVGTGGNEKLFF	TGTGCCAGCAGTGTCGGGACAGGGGGAAATGAAAAACTGTTTTTT
NA	NA	TRBV2	TRBJ1-6	16	CASRGGKGSYNSPLHF	TGTGCCAGCAGGGGGGGGAAGGGCAGCTATAATTCACCCCTCCACTTT
NA	NA	TRBV11-2	TRBJ1-2	15	CASSLDGNGIFGYTF	TGTGCCAGCAGCTTAGACGGGAACGGGATCTTTGGCTACACCTTC
NA	TRBD1	TRBV5-6	TRBJ1-5	15	CASSRQGGDAKPQHF	TGTGCCAGCAGCCGACAGGGGGGGGATGCAAAGCCCCAGCATTTT
NA	NA	TRBV4-1	TRBJ1-1	15	CASSPGWGGDTEAFF	TGCGCCAGCAGCCCTGGATGGGGGGGGGACACTGAAGCTTTCTTT
NA	TRBD1	TRBV28	TRBJ1-1	20	CASSSWTRTGGRRSYTEAFF	TGTGCCAGCAGTTCGTGGACGAGGACAGGGGGCCGTCGGTCCTACACTGAAGCTTTCTTT
NA	NA	TRBV6-5	TRBJ1-5	15	CATPHHDTGGQPQHF	TGTGCCACCCCCCATCACGATACCGGGGGTCAGCCCCAGCATTTT
NA	NA	TRBV27	TRBJ1-3	15	CASSFNSYSGNTIYF	TGTGCCAGCAGTTTTAACAGCTACTCTGGAAACACCATATATTTT
NA	NA	TRBV19	TRBJ1-5	15	CASSFTGYPNQPQHF	TGTGCCAGTAGTTTCACAGGGTATCCCAATCAGCCCCAGCATTTT
NA	NA	TRBV13	TRBJ1-5	12	CASSAGGQPQHF	TGTGCCAGCAGCGCGGGAGGTCAGCCCCAGCATTTT
NA	TRBD1	TRBV27	TRBJ2-7	15	CASSPAGTGISEQYF	TGTGCCAGCAGTCCGGCCGGGACAGGGATCTCCGAGCAGTACTTC
NA	TRBD2	TRBV7-2	TRBJ2-1	15	CASSLRTSGDNEQFF	TGTGCCAGCAGCTTAAGGACTAGCGGGGACAATGAGCAGTTCTTC
NA	NA	TRBV6-5	TRBJ2-3	11	CASSPGDTQYF	TGTGCCAGCAGTCCGGGGGATACGCAGTATTTT
once	TRBD2	TRBV30	TRBJ2-5	12	CAGQLAGATQYF	TGTGCCGGACAACTAGCGGGGGCTACCCAGTACTTC
few	TRBD2	TRBV6-1	TRBJ2-5	15	CASSEEGSGRETQYF	TGTGCCAGCAGTGAAGAGGGGAGCGGGAGAGAGACCCAGTACTTC
once	NA	TRBV19	TRBJ2-4	14	CASSDGGVENIQYF	TGTGCCAGTAGTGATGGAGGGGTCGAGAACATTCAGTACTTC
NA	TRBD1	TRBV18	TRBJ1-2	16	CASSPEAGGARGGYTF	TGTGCCAGCTCACCCGAGGCAGGGGGCGCGAGAGGTGGCTACACCTTC
NA	TRBD1	TRBV5-1	TRBJ2-6	18	CASSLSGTGGAGANVLTF	TGCGCCAGCAGCTTGTCCGGGACAGGGGGCGCTGGGGCCAACGTCCTGACTTTC
NA	NA	TRBV6-5	TRBJ1-1	14	CASSYSGGPVKAFF	TGTGCCAGCAGTTACTCGGGGGGGCCTGTGAAAGCTTTCTTT
NA	TRBD2	TRBV5-1	TRBJ2-1	13	CASSLVAGGVQFF	TGCGCCAGCAGCTTGGTAGCGGGAGGGGTGCAGTTCTTC
NA	TRBD2	TRBV5-1	TRBJ2-1	17	CASSLGGTSGGRNEQFF	TGCGCCAGCAGCTTGGGAGGGACTAGCGGGGGGAGGAATGAGCAGTTCTTC
NA	NA	TRBV4-2	TRBJ1-4	15	CASSQGGGGGEKLFF	TGTGCCAGCAGCCAAGGGGGGGGAGGAGGTGAAAAACTGTTTTTT